This is a list of T cell receptor beta chains from one sample in a study of shared clonotypes between healthy human individuals. The repertoire was sequenced with immunoSEQ multiplex PCR; TCRdb's copy has only in-frame clones and lacks some. In the table there are 2 million to 3 million clones, over 85% of which are singletons. The sequencing input was naive CD4+ T cells from PBMCs. The receptors shown here come from a man between 18 and 29 years old in good health. Some clones in this sample may be carry-over from other donors' samples. CDR3s include the opening cysteine and the closing phenylalanine or tryptophan. D genes are given only for firm matches. Expanded clones are given a class, and other clones once, few, many or no size at all.

CDR3aa	abundance	v_gene	j_gene	d_gene
CATSNGGTGNTEAFF	NA	TRBV15	TRBJ1-1	NA
CASSPGTGMGRSNQPQHF	NA	TRBV27	TRBJ1-5	TRBD1
CASSLVGQGEVGAFF	NA	TRBV7-2	TRBJ1-1	TRBD1
CASLRVDYGYTF	NA	TRBV6-1	TRBJ1-2	NA
CASSPGLAGETDTQYF	NA	TRBV5-4	TRBJ2-3	TRBD2
CASSQDGQPNQPQHF	once	TRBV4-1	TRBJ1-5	NA
CASSYVLAEPYEQYF	NA	TRBV18	TRBJ2-7	TRBD2
CASSLAGAYNEQFF	NA	TRBV6-5	TRBJ2-1	TRBD2
CASSHPQGGAGQETQYF	NA	TRBV4-2	TRBJ2-5	NA
CASSVAPASYEQYF	NA	TRBV9	TRBJ2-7	NA
CASSLKQGPYEQYF	NA	TRBV27	TRBJ2-7	NA
CASRIKIGQGPIGGYTF	NA	TRBV27	TRBJ1-2	TRBD1
CASSAPGTEKHGELFF	NA	TRBV9	TRBJ2-2	TRBD1
CASSLASSGGFYEQYF	NA	TRBV5-4	TRBJ2-7	TRBD1
CASSGGGGTDTQYF	NA	TRBV7-3	TRBJ2-3	NA